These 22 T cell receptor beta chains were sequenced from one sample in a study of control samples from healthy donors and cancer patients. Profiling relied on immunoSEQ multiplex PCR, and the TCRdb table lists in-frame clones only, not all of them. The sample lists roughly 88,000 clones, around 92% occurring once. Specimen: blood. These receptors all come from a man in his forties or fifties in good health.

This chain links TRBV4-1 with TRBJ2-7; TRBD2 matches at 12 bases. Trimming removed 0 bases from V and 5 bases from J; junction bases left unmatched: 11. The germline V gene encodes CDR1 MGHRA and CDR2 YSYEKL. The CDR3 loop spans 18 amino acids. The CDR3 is CASSQEASGGADLNEQYF. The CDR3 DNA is TGCGCCAGCAGCCAAGAGGCTAGCGGGGGGGCCGATCTCAACGAGCAGTACTTC.

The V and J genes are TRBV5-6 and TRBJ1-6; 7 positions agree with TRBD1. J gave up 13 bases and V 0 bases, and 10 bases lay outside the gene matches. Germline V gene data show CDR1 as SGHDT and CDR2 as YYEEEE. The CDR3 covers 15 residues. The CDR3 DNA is TGTGCCAGCAGCTTGGGGGACAGTCTTTCGGCCCCCCTCCACTTT. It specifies CASSLGDSLSAPLHF.

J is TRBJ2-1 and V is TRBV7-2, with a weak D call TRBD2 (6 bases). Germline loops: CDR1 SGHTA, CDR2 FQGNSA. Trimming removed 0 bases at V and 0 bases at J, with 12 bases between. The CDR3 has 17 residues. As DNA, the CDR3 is TGTGCCAGCAGCTTAGCCCTAGCGCCAAGCTCCTACAATGAGCAGTTCTTC. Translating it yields CASSLALAPSSYNEQFF.

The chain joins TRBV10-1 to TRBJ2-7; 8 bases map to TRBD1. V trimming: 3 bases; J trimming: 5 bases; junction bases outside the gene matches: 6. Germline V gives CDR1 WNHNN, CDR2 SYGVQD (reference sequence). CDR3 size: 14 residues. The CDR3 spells CASSESRGLNEQYF. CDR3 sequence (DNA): TGCGCCAGCAGTGAATCCAGGGGGCTCAACGAGCAGTACTTC.

This CDR3 reads CASSQDLAGANGELFF. The CDR3 coding sequence is TGTGCCAGCAGCCAAGATCTCGCAGGGGCGAATGGGGAGCTGTTTTTT. The V and J genes are TRBV14 and TRBJ2-2; D perhaps matches TRBD1 (6 bases). The ends were cut back, 0 bases at V and 8 bases at J, with 16 bases in the middle. The CDR3 totals 16 residues. Germline lookup yields CDR1 SGHDN and CDR2 FVKESK.

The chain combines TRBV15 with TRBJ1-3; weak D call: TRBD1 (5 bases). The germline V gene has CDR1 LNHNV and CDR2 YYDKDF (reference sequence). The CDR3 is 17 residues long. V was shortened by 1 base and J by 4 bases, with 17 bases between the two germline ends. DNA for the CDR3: TGTGCCACCAGCAGAGGGCTAGCCAGGGCAGACGGAAACACCATATATTTT. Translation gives CATSRGLARADGNTIYF. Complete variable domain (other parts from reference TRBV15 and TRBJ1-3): DAMVIQNPRYQVTQFGKPVTLSCSQTLNHNVMYWYQQKSSQAPKLLFHYYDKDFNNEADTPDNFQSRRPNTSFCFLDIRSPGLGDTAMYLCATSRGLARADGNTIYFGEGSWLTVV.

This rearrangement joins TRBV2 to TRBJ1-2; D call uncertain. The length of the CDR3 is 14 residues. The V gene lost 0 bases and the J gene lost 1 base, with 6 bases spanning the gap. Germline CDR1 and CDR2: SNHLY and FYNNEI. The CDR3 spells CASSEADFNYGYTF. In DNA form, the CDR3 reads TGTGCCAGCAGTGAAGCAGACTTTAACTATGGCTACACCTTC.

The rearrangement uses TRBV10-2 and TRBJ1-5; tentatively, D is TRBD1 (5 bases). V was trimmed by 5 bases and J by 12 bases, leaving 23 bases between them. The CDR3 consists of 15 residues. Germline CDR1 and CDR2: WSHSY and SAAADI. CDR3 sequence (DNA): TGCGCCAGCAGTCGGGGGGGTGGACAATCTGGACGCCAGCATTTT. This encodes CASSRGGGQSGRQHF.

The CDR3, as DNA: TGTGCCACCAGCGCTGAGGGGGTTTTGTACAATGAGCAGTTCTTC. This gives the protein CATSAEGVLYNEQFF. The chain combines TRBV15 with TRBJ2-1; D is possibly TRBD1 (6 bases). CDR3 length: 15 residues. The germline V gene encodes CDR1 LNHNV and CDR2 YYDKDF (reference sequence). Between the trimmed V and J ends, which lost 5 bases and 4 bases, there was a span of 15 bases.

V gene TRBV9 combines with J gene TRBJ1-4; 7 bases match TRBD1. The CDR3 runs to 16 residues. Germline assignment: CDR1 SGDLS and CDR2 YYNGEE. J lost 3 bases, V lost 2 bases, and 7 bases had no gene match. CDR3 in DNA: TGTGCCAGCAGCGTCTGGGAGGGACAGTCTAATGAAAAACTGTTTTTT. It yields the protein CASSVWEGQSNEKLFF.

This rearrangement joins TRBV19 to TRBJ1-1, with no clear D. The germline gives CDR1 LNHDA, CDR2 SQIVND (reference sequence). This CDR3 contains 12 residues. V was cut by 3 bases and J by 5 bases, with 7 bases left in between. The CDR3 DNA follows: TGTGCCAGTAGTATCAGGCCAACTGAAGCTTTCTTT. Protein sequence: CASSIRPTEAFF.

CDR3 coding DNA: TGTGCCAGCAGTCCCGACAGGGGGCCCTCTCCCCCCTATGGCTACACCTTC. It specifies CASSPDRGPSPPYGYTF. The V call is TRBV6-6, the J call TRBJ1-2; 10 positions agree with TRBD1. The germline V gene encodes CDR1 MNHNY and CDR2 SVGAGI (reference sequence). The CDR3 runs 17 residues. Losses at the gene ends were 5 bases for V and 4 bases for J; bases not matched to a gene: 13.

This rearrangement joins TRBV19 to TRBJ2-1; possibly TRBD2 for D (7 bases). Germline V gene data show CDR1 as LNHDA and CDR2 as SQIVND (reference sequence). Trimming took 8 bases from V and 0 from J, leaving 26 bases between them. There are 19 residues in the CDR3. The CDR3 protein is CASGKGGGFSKSSYNEQFF. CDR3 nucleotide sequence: TGTGCCAGTGGAAAAGGGGGGGGATTCTCAAAAAGCTCCTACAATGAGCAGTTCTTC.

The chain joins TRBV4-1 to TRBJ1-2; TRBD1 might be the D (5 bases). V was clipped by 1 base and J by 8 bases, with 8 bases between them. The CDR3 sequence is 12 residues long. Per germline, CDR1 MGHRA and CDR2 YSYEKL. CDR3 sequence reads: CASSQAGDGYTF. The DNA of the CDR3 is TGCGCCAGCAGCCAAGCGGGGGACGGCTACACCTTC.

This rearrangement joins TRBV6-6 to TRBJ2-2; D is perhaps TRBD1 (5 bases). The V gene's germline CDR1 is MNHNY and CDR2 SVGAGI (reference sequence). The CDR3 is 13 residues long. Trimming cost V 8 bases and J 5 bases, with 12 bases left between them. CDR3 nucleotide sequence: TGTGCCAGCCAGGGAAGGGTGACCGGGGAGCTGTTTTTT. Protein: CASQGRVTGELFF.

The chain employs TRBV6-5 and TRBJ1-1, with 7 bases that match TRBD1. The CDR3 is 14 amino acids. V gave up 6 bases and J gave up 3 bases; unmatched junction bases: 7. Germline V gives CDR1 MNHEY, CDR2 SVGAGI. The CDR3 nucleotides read TGTGCCAGCAGGAGGGGGCGATACGACACTGAAGCTTTCTTT. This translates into CASRRGRYDTEAFF.

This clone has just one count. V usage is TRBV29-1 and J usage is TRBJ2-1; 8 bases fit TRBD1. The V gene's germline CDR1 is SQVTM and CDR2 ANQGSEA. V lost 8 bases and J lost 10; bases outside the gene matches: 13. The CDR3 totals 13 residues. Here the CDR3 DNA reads TGCAGCTCCCGGACAGGGATTGGCAGGGAGCAGTTCTTC. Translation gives CSSRTGIGREQFF.

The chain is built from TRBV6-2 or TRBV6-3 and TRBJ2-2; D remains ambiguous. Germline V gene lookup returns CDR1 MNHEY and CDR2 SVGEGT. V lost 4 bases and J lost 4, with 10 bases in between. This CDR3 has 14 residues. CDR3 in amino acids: CASSSSWGTGELFF. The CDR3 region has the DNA TGTGCCAGCAGTTCGTCATGGGGCACCGGGGAGCTGTTTTTT.

The CDR3 sequence is CASSLKVTGTYEQYF. CDR3 coding DNA: TGTGCCAGCAGCTTAAAAGTGACTGGCACCTACGAGCAGTACTTC. The chain recombines TRBV7-2 with TRBJ2-7; D gene uncertain. The CDR3 totals 15 residues. The V gene's germline CDR1 is SGHTA and CDR2 FQGNSA. Trimming left V 2 bases short and J 2 bases short, with 13 bases between.

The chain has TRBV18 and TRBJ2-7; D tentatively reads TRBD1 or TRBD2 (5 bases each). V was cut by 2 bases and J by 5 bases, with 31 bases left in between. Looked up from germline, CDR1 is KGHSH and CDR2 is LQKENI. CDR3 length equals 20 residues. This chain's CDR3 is CASSPIQTFGGTFKRHEQYF. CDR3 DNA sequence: TGTGCCAGCTCACCAATTCAGACGTTTGGGGGAACCTTCAAGCGGCACGAGCAGTACTTC.

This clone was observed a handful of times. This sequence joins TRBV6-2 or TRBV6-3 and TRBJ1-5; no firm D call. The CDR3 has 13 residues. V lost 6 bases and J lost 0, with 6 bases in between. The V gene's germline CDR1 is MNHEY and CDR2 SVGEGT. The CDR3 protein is CASSVVSNQPQHF. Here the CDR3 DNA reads TGTGCCAGCAGCGTCGTTAGCAATCAGCCCCAGCATTTT.

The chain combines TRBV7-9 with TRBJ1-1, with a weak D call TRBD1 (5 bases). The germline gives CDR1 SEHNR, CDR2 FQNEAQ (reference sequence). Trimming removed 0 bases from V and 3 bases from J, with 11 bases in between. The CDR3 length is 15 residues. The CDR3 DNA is TGTGCCAGCAGCTTAGCGATGGGGGGGTACACTGAAGCTTTCTTT. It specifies CASSLAMGGYTEAFF.